This note documents a single T cell receptor (beta chain) sequence. Germline-derived CDR1 and CDR2 are MGHRA and YSYEKL. The CDR3 is 16 amino acids. V dropped 2 bases and J dropped 5; count of bases not matched to a gene: 10. This sample is part of a study of blood T cell repertoires in COVID-19. Study information: Sources were T cells, B-cell-depleted T cells, or PBMCs; the material itself was cDNA or gDNA.

As processed by the authors: Amplified reference gene primers provided the basis for estimating nucleated cell counts. TCRdb keeps only in-frame clones here, not all; method: immunoSEQ multiplex PCR. That table supplies the V and J calls and clone size; D and trimming were determined from the DNA. The table lists just over 50,000 clones, roughly 84% of them singletons. Sequenced input: peripheral blood. The TCR was taken from a man aged 80 or over with active COVID-19. The rearrangement joins TRBV4-1 to TRBJ2-5; TRBD1 agrees at 8 bases. The CDR3: CASSQSSQGARETQYF. The CDR3 DNA reads as TGCGCCAGCAGCCAATCATCTCAGGGGGCGAGGGAGACCCAGTACTTC.